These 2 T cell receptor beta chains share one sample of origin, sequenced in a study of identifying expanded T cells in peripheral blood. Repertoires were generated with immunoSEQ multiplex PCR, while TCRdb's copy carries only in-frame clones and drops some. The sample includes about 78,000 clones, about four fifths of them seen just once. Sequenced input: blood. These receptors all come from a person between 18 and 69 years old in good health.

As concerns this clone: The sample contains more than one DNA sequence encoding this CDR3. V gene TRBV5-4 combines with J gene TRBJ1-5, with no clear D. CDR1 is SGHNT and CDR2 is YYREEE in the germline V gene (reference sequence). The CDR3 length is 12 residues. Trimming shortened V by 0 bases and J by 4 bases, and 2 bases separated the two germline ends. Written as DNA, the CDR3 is TGTGCCAGCAGCTTGGATAATCAGCCCCAGCATTTT. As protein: CASSLDNQPQHF. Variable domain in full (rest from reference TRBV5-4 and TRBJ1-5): ETGVTQSPTHLIKTRGQQVTLRCSSQSGHNTVSWYQQALGQGPQFIFQYYREEENGRGNFPPRFSGLQFPNYSSELNVNALELDDSALYLCASSLDNQPQHFGDGTRLSIL.

The CDR3 coding sequence is TGTGCCAGCAGCCAACCCTCTCCACTAGCGGCCGTATACCAAGAGACCCAGTACTTC. This codes for CASSQPSPLAAVYQETQYF. The chain combines TRBV14 with TRBJ2-5, with 8 positions matching TRBD2. V lost 2 bases, J lost 0 bases, and 14 bases stayed unmatched. CDR1 is SGHDN, CDR2 FVKESK, per germline. CDR3 length: 19 amino acids.